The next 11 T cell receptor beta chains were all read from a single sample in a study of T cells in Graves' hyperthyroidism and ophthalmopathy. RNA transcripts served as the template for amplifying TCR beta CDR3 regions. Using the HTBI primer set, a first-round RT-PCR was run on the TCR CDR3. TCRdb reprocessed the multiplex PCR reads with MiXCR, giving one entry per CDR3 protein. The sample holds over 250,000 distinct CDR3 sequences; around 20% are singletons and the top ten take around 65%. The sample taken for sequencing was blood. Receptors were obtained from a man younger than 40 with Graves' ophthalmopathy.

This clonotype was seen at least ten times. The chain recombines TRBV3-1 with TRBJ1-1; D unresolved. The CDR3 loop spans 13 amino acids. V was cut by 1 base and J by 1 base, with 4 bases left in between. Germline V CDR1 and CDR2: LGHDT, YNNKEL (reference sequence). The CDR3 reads CASSQGSNTEAFF. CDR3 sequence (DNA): TGTGCCAGCAGCCAAGGGTCGAACACTGAAGCTTTCTTT.

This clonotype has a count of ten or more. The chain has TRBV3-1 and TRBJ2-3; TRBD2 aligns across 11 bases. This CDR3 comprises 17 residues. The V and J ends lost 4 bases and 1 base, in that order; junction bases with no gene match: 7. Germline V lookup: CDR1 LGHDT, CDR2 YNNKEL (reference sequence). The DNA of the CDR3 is TGTGCCAGCAGCCCCCTAGCGGGAGGATGGGGCACAGATACGCAGTATTTT. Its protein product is CASSPLAGGWGTDTQYF.

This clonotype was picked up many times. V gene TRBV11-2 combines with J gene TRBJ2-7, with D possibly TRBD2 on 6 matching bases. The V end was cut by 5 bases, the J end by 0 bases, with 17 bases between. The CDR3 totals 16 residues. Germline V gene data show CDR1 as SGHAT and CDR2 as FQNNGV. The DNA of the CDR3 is TGTGCCAGCAGCCCTCTGCGGCGGGAAAGCTCCTACGAGCAGTACTTC. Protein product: CASSPLRRESSYEQYF.

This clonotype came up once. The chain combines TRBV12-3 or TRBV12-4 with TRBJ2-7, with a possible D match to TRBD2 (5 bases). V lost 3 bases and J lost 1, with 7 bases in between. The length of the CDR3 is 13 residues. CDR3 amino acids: CASSLRASYEQYF. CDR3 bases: TGTGCCAGCAGTTTGCGGGCTTCCTACGAGCAGTACTTC.

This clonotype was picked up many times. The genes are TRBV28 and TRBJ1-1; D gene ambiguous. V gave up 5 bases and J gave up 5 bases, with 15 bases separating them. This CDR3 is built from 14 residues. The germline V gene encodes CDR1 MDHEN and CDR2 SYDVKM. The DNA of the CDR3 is TGTGCCAGCAGTCCCCAGGACCCCAGGACTGAAGCTTTCTTT. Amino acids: CASSPQDPRTEAFF. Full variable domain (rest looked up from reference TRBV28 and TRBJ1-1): DVKVTQSSRYLVKRTGEKVFLECVQDMDHENMFWYRQDPGLGLRLIYFSYDVKMKEKGDIPEGYSVSREKKERFSLILESASTNQTSMYLCASSPQDPRTEAFFGQGTRLTVV.

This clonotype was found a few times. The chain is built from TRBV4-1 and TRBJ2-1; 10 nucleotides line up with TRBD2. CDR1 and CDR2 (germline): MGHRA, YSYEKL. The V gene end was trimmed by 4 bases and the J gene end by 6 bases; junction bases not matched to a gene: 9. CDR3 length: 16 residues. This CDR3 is CASSRNPASGSNEQFF. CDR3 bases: TGCGCCAGCAGCCGCAACCCGGCTAGCGGGAGCAATGAGCAGTTCTTC.

The CDR3: CASSLTSQNIQYF. The CDR3, as DNA: TGTGCCAGCAGTTTAACTAGCCAAAACATTCAGTACTTC. The chain couples TRBV27 to TRBJ2-4; TRBD2 might be the D (6 bases). Trimming pared 2 bases from V and 5 bases from J, leaving 7 bases between. Germline V gene lookup returns CDR1 MNHEY and CDR2 SMNVEV (reference sequence). This CDR3 region has 13 residues.

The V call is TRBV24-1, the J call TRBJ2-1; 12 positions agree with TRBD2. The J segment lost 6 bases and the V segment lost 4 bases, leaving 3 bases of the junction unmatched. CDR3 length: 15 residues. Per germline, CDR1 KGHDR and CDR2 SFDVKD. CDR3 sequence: CATSETSGRPNEQFF. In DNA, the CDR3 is TGTGCCACCAGTGAGACTAGCGGGAGACCCAATGAGCAGTTCTTC.

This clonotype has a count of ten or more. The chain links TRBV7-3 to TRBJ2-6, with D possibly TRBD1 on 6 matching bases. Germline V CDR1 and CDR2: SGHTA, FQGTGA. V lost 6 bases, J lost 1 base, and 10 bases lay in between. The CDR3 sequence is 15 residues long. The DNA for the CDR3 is TGTGCCAGCAGAGCACAGGGATCTGGGGCCAACGTCCTGACTTTC. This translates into CASRAQGSGANVLTF.

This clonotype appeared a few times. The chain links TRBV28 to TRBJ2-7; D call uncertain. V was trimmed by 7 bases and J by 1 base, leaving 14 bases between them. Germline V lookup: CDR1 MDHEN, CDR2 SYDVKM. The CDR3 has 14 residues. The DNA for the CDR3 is TGTGCCAGCAACTCTAGGACGCGTTCCTACGAGCAGTACTTC. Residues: CASNSRTRSYEQYF. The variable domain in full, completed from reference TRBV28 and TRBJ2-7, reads DVKVTQSSRYLVKRTGEKVFLECVQDMDHENMFWYRQDPGLGLRLIYFSYDVKMKEKGDIPEGYSVSREKKERFSLILESASTNQTSMYLCASNSRTRSYEQYFGPGTRLTVT.

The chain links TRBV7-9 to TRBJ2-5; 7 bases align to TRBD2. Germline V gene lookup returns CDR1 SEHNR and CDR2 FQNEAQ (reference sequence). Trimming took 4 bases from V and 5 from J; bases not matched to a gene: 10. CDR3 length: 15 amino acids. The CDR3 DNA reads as TGTGCCAGCAGCTGGGCGGGAGCGCCGGGGGAGACCCAGTACTTC. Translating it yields CASSWAGAPGETQYF.